Below are 31 T cell receptor beta chains sequenced from a single sample in a study of T cells in Graves' hyperthyroidism and ophthalmopathy. Amplification of TCR beta CDR3 regions used RNA as the template. Using the HTBI primer set, a first-round RT-PCR was run on the TCR CDR3. TCRdb fed the multiplex PCR reads into MiXCR, producing one record per CDR3 protein. Of 300,000 to 350,000 distinct CDR3 sequences in the sample, roughly 15% were seen once. Sequenced sample: blood. The receptors come from a man aged 25-45 years with Graves' hyperthyroidism.

This clonotype showed up many times. This rearrangement joins TRBV11-3 to TRBJ2-7, with 14 bases fitting TRBD2. The J segment lost 0 bases and the V segment lost 4 bases, leaving 2 bases of the junction unmatched. CDR1 is SGHNT, CDR2 YENEEA, per germline. This CDR3 contains 16 residues. The CDR3 DNA sequence: TGTGCCAGCAGCTCCGGGACTAGCGGGAGCTCCTACGAGCAGTACTTC. This translates into CASSSGTSGSSYEQYF.

This clonotype was observed at least ten times. The rearrangement links TRBV7-8 to TRBJ2-1; 9 bases fit TRBD2. This CDR3 region has 13 residues. The germline V gene encodes CDR1 SGHVS and CDR2 FQNEAQ. Trimming took 7 bases from V and 4 from J; bases not matched to a gene: 2. CDR3 residues: CASKLAGYNEQFF. DNA of the CDR3: TGTGCCAGCAAACTAGCGGGTTACAATGAGCAGTTCTTC.

J is TRBJ2-2 and V is TRBV5-5; TRBD1 might be the D (6 bases). Germline CDR1 is SGHKS and CDR2 is YYEKEE (reference sequence). The CDR3 covers 14 residues. With 4 bases removed from V and 3 bases from J, the gap between germline ends came to 10 bases. The CDR3 sequence is CASSSYRDTGELFF. The CDR3 region has the DNA TGTGCCAGCAGCAGCTACAGGGACACCGGGGAGCTGTTTTTT.

The sample holds many counts of this clonotype. The V and J genes are TRBV11-3 and TRBJ2-1, with a weak D call TRBD2 (6 bases). This CDR3 spans 14 amino acids. Deletions cut 5 bases from V and 1 base from J, with 9 bases between. Germline-derived CDR1 and CDR2 are SGHNT and YENEEA. The CDR3, as DNA: TGTGCCAGCAGCGGCGGGAAGTCCTACAATGAGCAGTTCTTC. Its protein product is CASSGGKSYNEQFF.

This clonotype was counted between two and nine times. The chain carries TRBV12-3 or TRBV12-4 and TRBJ2-2; 11 bases line up with TRBD2. With 6 bases clipped from V and 1 base from J, the junction kept 1 base outside the gene matches. The CDR3 loop spans 15 amino acids. As DNA, the CDR3 is TGTGCCAGCAGGACTAGCGGGAAGAACACCGGGGAGCTGTTTTTT. It encodes CASRTSGKNTGELFF.

For this clonotype: A much larger clone differs by one base, so this may be a read error. The chain employs TRBV20-1 and TRBJ2-7; 12 nucleotides match TRBD1. Germline CDR1 and CDR2: DFQATT and SNEGSKA (reference sequence). The CDR3 length is 14 residues. With V trimmed by 4 bases and J by 5 bases, 6 bases remained unmatched. CDR3 protein: CSAKTGTGGDEQYF. In DNA form, the CDR3 reads TGCAGTGCTAAAACCGGGACAGGGGGCGACGAGCAGTACTTC.

V usage is TRBV27 and J usage is TRBJ1-2; D remains unclear. Germline CDR1 is MNHEY and CDR2 is SMNVEV (reference sequence). This CDR3 comprises 14 residues. V was clipped by 6 bases and J by 3 bases, with 14 bases between them. CDR3: CASRGMGGYYGYTF. CDR3 nucleotides: TGTGCCAGCAGGGGGATGGGAGGGTACTATGGCTACACCTTC.

This chain uses TRBV7-9 with TRBJ2-7; no clear D. Germline-derived CDR1 and CDR2 are SEHNR and FQNEAQ (reference sequence). V was shortened by 1 base and J by 4 bases, with 14 bases between the two germline ends. This CDR3 contains 15 residues. CDR3 in amino acids: CASSLGSSPIYEQYF. The CDR3 nucleotides are TGTGCCAGCAGCTTAGGGTCCTCGCCAATATACGAGCAGTACTTC.

This clonotype was picked up many times. The chain combines TRBV18 with TRBJ2-7; 7 nucleotides match TRBD1. V gave up 1 base and J gave up 1 base; unmatched junction bases: 4. The germline V gene encodes CDR1 KGHSH and CDR2 LQKENI. CDR3 length: 15 amino acids. The CDR3 nucleotides read TGTGCCAGCTCACCACTACAGGGGAGTTCCTACGAGCAGTACTTC. It yields the protein CASSPLQGSSYEQYF.

This clonotype was observed a few times. The chain employs TRBV25-1 and TRBJ1-6; TRBD1 agrees at 9 bases. CDR1 is MGHDK, CDR2 SYGVNS, per germline. The CDR3 spans 15 residues. Trimming cost V 4 bases and J 9 bases; bases outside gene matches: 7. CDR3 DNA: TGTGCCAGCAGTGCGTCCGGGACAGGGACTTCACCCCTCCACTTT. Amino acid sequence: CASSASGTGTSPLHF.

This clonotype was counted ten times or more. The rearrangement joins TRBV5-1 to TRBJ2-1; perhaps TRBD2 as D (5 bases). Germline-derived CDR1 and CDR2 are SGHRS and YFSETQ. The CDR3 contains 17 residues. The V end was cut by 4 bases, the J end by 4 bases, with 21 bases between. CDR3 amino acids: CASSPTPWTGKYNEQFF. The DNA for the CDR3 is TGCGCCAGCAGCCCTACCCCTTGGACGGGGAAATACAATGAGCAGTTCTTC.

The chain couples TRBV5-1 to TRBJ1-1; 11 nucleotides agree with TRBD1. The CDR3 has 15 amino acids. The J segment lost 0 bases and the V segment lost 4 bases, leaving 2 bases of the junction unmatched. Germline values: CDR1 SGHRS, CDR2 YFSETQ. This CDR3 reads CASSRTGGLNTEAFF. The CDR3 DNA sequence: TGCGCCAGCAGCCGGACAGGGGGCCTGAACACTGAAGCTTTCTTT.

The table lists this clonotype with a few counts. The chain is built from TRBV11-3 and TRBJ2-4, with a possible D match to TRBD1 (5 bases). Trimming shortened V by 1 base and J by 8 bases, and 21 bases separated the two germline ends. Germline CDR1 is SGHNT and CDR2 is YENEEA. CDR3 length equals 17 residues. The CDR3 region is CASSLALRERVSDIQYF. In nucleotides, the CDR3 is TGTGCCAGCAGCTTAGCACTCAGGGAAAGGGTATCAGACATTCAGTACTTC.

This clonotype was detected many times. This chain joins TRBV20-1 and TRBJ2-1; the match to TRBD2 covers 13 bases. The CDR3 totals 13 residues. The germline V gene encodes CDR1 DFQATT and CDR2 SNEGSKA (reference sequence). J gave up 7 bases and V 8 bases, and 5 bases lay outside the gene matches. CDR3 bases: TGCAGTCCAAGGACTAGCGGGAGAAATGAGCAGTTCTTC. Residues: CSPRTSGRNEQFF.

This clonotype was counted at least ten times. The CDR3 spells CASSQKGLAGGVDEQFF. As DNA, the CDR3 is TGTGCCAGCAGCCAGAAGGGACTAGCGGGAGGGGTCGATGAGCAGTTCTTC. The chain links TRBV13 to TRBJ2-1; 16 nucleotides line up with TRBD2. This CDR3 spans 17 amino acids. Unmatched junction bases numbered 9, after V lost 5 bases and J lost 8 bases. Looked up from germline, CDR1 is PRHDT and CDR2 is FYEKMQ (reference sequence). Full variable domain (outside the CDR3, taken from reference TRBV13 and TRBJ2-1): AAGVIQSPRHLIKEKRETATLKCYPIPRHDTVYWYQQGPGQDPQFLISFYEKMQSDKGSIPDRFSAQQFSDYHSELNMSSLELGDSALYFCASSQKGLAGGVDEQFFGPGTRLTVL.

V is TRBV11-2 and J is TRBJ2-7; TRBD1 aligns across 7 bases. With V trimmed by 1 base and J by 12 bases, 18 bases remained unmatched. Germline CDR1 reads SGHAT; CDR2 reads FQNNGV. CDR3 length: 16 residues. The CDR3 region has the DNA TGTGCCAGCAGCTTAGGGGGCCCCAGACAGGGTCCGACGCTGTACTTC. Protein sequence: CASSLGGPRQGPTLYF.

This clonotype has just a few counts. The gene calls are TRBV29-1 and TRBJ1-1, with D unclear. This CDR3 has 13 residues. Trimming removed 7 bases at V and 4 bases at J, with 16 bases between. The germline V gene encodes CDR1 SQVTM and CDR2 ANQGSEA. The CDR3 sequence is CSGTRGGGTEAFF. The CDR3 bases are TGCAGCGGAACGAGAGGAGGTGGCACTGAAGCTTTCTTT.

The chain links TRBV12-3 or TRBV12-4 to TRBJ2-1; D might be TRBD2 (7 bases). Trimming stripped 6 bases from V and 4 bases from J, with 19 bases between. The CDR3 has 16 amino acids. CDR3 DNA sequence: TGTGCCAGCAGCCGAGATACAGGGAGGGCGTACAATGAGCAGTTCTTC. Residues: CASSRDTGRAYNEQFF.

There are a few counts of this clonotype. It may be a read error: a sequence one base away is much more abundant. This chain joins TRBV28 and TRBJ1-4; tentatively, D is TRBD1 (5 bases). CDR3 size: 18 residues. The germline V gene has CDR1 MDHEN and CDR2 SYDVKM. This CDR3 is CASSSTGRWGSTNEKLLF. CDR3 bases: TGTGCCAGCAGCTCCACGGGACGCTGGGGTTCTACTAATGAAAAACTGCTTTTT.

CDR3 coding DNA: TGCGCCAGCAGCTTGGCCAACAACAGGGCGGCTGAAGCTTTCTTT. Protein: CASSLANNRAAEAFF. The chain uses TRBV5-1 and TRBJ1-1; possibly TRBD1 for D (6 bases). The CDR3 totals 15 residues. The V end lost 0 bases, the J end lost 6 bases, and 15 bases lay between the germline ends. The V gene's germline CDR1 is SGHRS and CDR2 YFSETQ.

This clonotype was found a few times. The chain is built from TRBV9 and TRBJ2-1; 12 bases agree with TRBD2. V shed 3 bases, J shed 4 bases, and the junction held 2 bases outside the gene matches. Germline assignment: CDR1 SGDLS and CDR2 YYNGEE. This CDR3 is built from 15 residues. As DNA, the CDR3 is TGTGCCAGCAGCGCTAGCGGGAGGGGATACAATGAGCAGTTCTTC. The encoded protein is CASSASGRGYNEQFF.

Ten or more counts support this clonotype. The chain employs TRBV20-1 and TRBJ2-3; possibly TRBD2 for D (6 bases). Trimming removed 6 bases from V and 1 base from J, with 11 bases in between. Germline V gene lookup returns CDR1 DFQATT and CDR2 SNEGSKA (reference sequence). The CDR3 covers 13 residues. The CDR3 DNA follows: TGCAGTGCCACAGCTAGCGGCACAGATACGCAGTATTTT. It translates to CSATASGTDTQYF.

At least ten counts were recorded for this clonotype. V gene TRBV7-9 combines with J gene TRBJ1-1; the D gene is possibly TRBD1 (5 bases). CDR3 length: 14 amino acids. Trimming removed 1 base from V and 11 bases from J, with 17 bases in between. In germline, CDR1 is SEHNR, CDR2 FQNEAQ (reference sequence). The CDR3 loop reads CASSLEYGTGGAFF. DNA for the CDR3: TGTGCCAGCAGCTTAGAGTACGGGACTGGCGGGGCTTTCTTT. The full variable domain, its missing parts supplied by reference TRBV7-9 and TRBJ1-1, is DTGVSQNPRHKITKRGQNVTFRCDPISEHNRLYWYRQTLGQGPEFLTYFQNEAQLEKSRLLSDRFSAERPKGSFSTLEIQRTEQGDSAMYLCASSLEYGTGGAFFGQGTRLTVV.

This chain connects TRBV12-3 or TRBV12-4 to TRBJ1-5; possibly TRBD1 for D (6 bases). Trimming stripped 4 bases from V and 5 bases from J, with 21 bases between. The CDR3 spans 17 residues. Here the CDR3 DNA reads TGTGCCAGCAGTTCAATTAGGGGGGTGGGGGGGGATCAGCCCCAGCATTTT. It specifies CASSSIRGVGGDQPQHF.

This clonotype was recorded many times. The rearrangement uses TRBV12-3 or TRBV12-4 and TRBJ1-1, with TRBD1 identical over 7 bases. This CDR3 is built from 15 residues. J was trimmed by 5 bases and V by 7 bases; bases with no gene match: 13. CDR3 DNA: TGTGCCAGCACCCCCGAAGGGGGCGCTTGGACTGAAGCTTTCTTT. Translation gives CASTPEGGAWTEAFF.

This clonotype has a count of ten or more. CDR3 amino acids: CSANSRGTDTQYF. CDR3 DNA: TGCAGTGCAAACTCGCGGGGCACAGATACGCAGTATTTT. The gene calls are TRBV20-1 and TRBJ2-3, with TRBD2 as a possible D gene (5 bases). In germline, CDR1 is DFQATT, CDR2 SNEGSKA (reference sequence). This CDR3 region has 13 residues. The V gene lost 6 bases and the J gene lost 1 base, with 11 bases spanning the gap.

This clonotype appeared many times. The rearrangement uses TRBV5-1 and TRBJ2-5; the D gene is possibly TRBD2 (6 bases). The germline V gene has CDR1 SGHRS and CDR2 YFSETQ. Between the trimmed V and J ends, which lost 1 base and 3 bases, there was a span of 16 bases. This CDR3 contains 16 residues. DNA of the CDR3: TGCGCCAGCAGCTTGTACCTCGGGGGATCGGAAGAGACCCAGTACTTC. Protein: CASSLYLGGSEETQYF.

This clonotype appeared many times. The V call is TRBV11-3, the J call TRBJ2-1, with D unclear. Trimming removed 5 bases at V and 1 base at J, with 12 bases between. Germline V CDR1 and CDR2: SGHNT, YENEEA. There are 15 residues in the CDR3. CDR3 nucleotide sequence: TGTGCCAGCAGCACCACGGTAGGGTCCTACAATGAGCAGTTCTTC. Translation gives CASSTTVGSYNEQFF.

This clonotype was detected ten times or more. The rearrangement joins TRBV18 to TRBJ2-7; D perhaps matches TRBD2 (6 bases). V was pared by 6 bases and J by 1 base, with 16 bases between. The CDR3 consists of 15 residues. Germline values: CDR1 KGHSH, CDR2 LQKENI. The CDR3 DNA reads TGTGCCAGCTCGGTAGCGGATAGGGCATCCTACGAGCAGTACTTC. Translated: CASSVADRASYEQYF.

The rearrangement links TRBV3-1 to TRBJ1-6; D is uncertain. V was shortened by 5 bases and J by 7 bases, with 12 bases between the two germline ends. The CDR3 is 14 amino acids. Germline values: CDR1 LGHDT, CDR2 YNNKEL (reference sequence). CDR3 amino acids: CASSNGLVNSPLHF. The CDR3 DNA reads TGTGCCAGCAGCAACGGACTTGTCAATTCACCCCTCCACTTT.

This clonotype has more than one count but fewer than ten. This chain links TRBV20-1 with TRBJ2-5; TRBD1 is a possible D gene (5 bases). The CDR3 has 16 amino acids. V dropped 5 bases and J dropped 4 bases, with 23 bases sitting between them. From germline, CDR1 is DFQATT and CDR2 SNEGSKA (reference sequence). CDR3 amino acids: CSAHNDRQGRSETQYF. CDR3 sequence (DNA): TGCAGTGCTCACAACGACAGACAAGGGCGATCAGAGACCCAGTACTTC.